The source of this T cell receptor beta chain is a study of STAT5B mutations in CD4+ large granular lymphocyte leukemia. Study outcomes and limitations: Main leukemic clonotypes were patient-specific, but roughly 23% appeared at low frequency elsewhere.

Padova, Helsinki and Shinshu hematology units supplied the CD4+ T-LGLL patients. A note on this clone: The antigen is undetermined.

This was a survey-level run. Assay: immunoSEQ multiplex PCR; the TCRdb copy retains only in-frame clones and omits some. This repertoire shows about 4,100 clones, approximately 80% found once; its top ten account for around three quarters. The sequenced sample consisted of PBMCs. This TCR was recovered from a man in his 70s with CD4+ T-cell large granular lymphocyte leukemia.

CDR3 bases: TGCGCCAGCAGAGGGACAGGGGCAGCTTTCTTT. Protein: CASRGTGAAFF. J is TRBJ1-1 and V is TRBV4-1; 10 bases line up with TRBD1. This CDR3 has 11 amino acids. Germline CDR1 and CDR2: MGHRA and YSYEKL. V shed 6 bases and J 10 bases; nucleotides not matched to a gene: 2.